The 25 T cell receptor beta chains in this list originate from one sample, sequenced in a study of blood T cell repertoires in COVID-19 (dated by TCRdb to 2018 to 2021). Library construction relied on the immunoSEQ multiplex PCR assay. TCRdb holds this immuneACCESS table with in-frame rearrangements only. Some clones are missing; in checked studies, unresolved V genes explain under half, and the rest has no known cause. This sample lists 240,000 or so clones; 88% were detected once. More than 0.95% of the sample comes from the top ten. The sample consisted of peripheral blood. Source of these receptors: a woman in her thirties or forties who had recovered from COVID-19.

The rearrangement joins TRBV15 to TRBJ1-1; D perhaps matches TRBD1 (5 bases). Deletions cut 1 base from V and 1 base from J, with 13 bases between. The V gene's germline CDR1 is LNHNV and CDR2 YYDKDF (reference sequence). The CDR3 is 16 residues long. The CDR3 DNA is TGTGCCACCAGCAGAGGAAACAGGCCAAGGAACACTGAAGCTTTCTTT. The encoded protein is CATSRGNRPRNTEAFF.

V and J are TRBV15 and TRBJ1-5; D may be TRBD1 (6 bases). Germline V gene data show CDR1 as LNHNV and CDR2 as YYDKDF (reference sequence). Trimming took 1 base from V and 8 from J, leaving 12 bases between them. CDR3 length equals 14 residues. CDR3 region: CATSRGGQVEPQHF. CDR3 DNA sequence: TGTGCCACCAGCAGAGGGGGGCAAGTGGAGCCCCAGCATTTT.

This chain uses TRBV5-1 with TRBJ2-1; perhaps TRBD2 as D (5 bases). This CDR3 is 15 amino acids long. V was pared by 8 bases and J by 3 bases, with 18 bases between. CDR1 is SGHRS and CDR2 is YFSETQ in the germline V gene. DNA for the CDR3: TGCGCCAGTTCTCCGGCGGCCGGGGTCTACAATGAGCAGTTCTTC. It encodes CASSPAAGVYNEQFF.

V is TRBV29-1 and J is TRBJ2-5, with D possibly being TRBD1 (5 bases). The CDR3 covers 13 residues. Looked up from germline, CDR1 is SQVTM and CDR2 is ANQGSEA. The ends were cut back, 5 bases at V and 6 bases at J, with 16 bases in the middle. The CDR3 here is CSVRGQGGKTQYF. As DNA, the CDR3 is TGCAGCGTTCGTGGCCAGGGTGGAAAGACCCAGTACTTC.

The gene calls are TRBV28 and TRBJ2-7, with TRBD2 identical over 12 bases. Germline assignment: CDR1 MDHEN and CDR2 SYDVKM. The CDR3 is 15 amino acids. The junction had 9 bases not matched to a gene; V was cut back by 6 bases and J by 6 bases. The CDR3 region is CASSERLAGVAEQYV. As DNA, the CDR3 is TGTGCCAGCAGCGAGCGACTAGCGGGAGTTGCCGAGCAGTACGTC.

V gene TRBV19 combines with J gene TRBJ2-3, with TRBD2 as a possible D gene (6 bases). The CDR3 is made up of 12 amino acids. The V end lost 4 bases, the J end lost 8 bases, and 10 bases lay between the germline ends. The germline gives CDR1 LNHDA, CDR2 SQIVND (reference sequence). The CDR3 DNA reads TGTGCCAGTAGTACCCCCGGGGGTACGCAGTATTTT. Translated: CASSTPGGTQYF.

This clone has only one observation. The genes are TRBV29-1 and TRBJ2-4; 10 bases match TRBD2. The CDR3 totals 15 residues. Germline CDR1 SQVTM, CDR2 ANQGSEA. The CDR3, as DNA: TGCAGGCGGGGGGCTAGCGGGAGCCCTGGGGACATTCAGTACTTC. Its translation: CRRGASGSPGDIQYF. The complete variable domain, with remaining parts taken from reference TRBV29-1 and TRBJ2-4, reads SAVISQKPSRDICQRGTSLTIQCQVDSQVTMMFWYRQQPGQSLTLIATANQGSEATYESGFVIDKFPISRPNLTFSTLTVSNMSPEDSSIYLCRRGASGSPGDIQYFGAGTRLSVL.

Here the CDR3 reads CASSLGRQGATDTQYF. The CDR3 DNA reads TGTGCCAGCAGCTTAGGCCGACAGGGGGCCACAGATACGCAGTATTTT. The chain recombines TRBV13 with TRBJ2-3; 10 positions match TRBD1. Germline V gene lookup returns CDR1 PRHDT and CDR2 FYEKMQ (reference sequence). J was trimmed by 2 bases and V by 0 bases; bases with no gene match: 2. The CDR3 is made up of 16 amino acids. The full variable domain, its missing parts supplied by reference TRBV13 and TRBJ2-3, is AAGVIQSPRHLIKEKRETATLKCYPIPRHDTVYWYQQGPGQDPQFLISFYEKMQSDKGSIPDRFSAQQFSDYHSELNMSSLELGDSALYFCASSLGRQGATDTQYFGPGTRLTVL.

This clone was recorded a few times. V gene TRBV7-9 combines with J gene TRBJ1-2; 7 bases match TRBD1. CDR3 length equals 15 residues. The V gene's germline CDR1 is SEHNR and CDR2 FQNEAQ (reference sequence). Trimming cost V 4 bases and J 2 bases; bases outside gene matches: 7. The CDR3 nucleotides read TGTGCCAGCAGCTCGAGGGACAGCCCCAACTATGGCTACACCTTC. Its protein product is CASSSRDSPNYGYTF.

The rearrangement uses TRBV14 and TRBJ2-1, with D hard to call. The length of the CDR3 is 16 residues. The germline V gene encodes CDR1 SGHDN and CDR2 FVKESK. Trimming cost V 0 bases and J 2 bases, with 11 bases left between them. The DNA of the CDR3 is TGTGCCAGCAGCCAAGAACGAGGATTCCCCTACAATGAGCAGTTCTTC. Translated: CASSQERGFPYNEQFF.

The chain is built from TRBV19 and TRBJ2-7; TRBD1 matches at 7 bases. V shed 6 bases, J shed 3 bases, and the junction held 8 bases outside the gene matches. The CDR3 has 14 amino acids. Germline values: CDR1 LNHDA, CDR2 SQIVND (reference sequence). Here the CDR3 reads CASSHRGPGYEQYF. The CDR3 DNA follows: TGTGCCAGTAGCCACAGGGGCCCGGGCTACGAGCAGTACTTC.

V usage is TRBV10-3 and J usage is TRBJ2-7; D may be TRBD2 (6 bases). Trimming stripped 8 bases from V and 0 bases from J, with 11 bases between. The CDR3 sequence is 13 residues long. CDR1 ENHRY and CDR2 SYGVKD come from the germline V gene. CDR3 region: CAIEGSGSYEQYF. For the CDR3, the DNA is TGTGCCATCGAGGGTAGCGGCTCCTACGAGCAGTACTTC.

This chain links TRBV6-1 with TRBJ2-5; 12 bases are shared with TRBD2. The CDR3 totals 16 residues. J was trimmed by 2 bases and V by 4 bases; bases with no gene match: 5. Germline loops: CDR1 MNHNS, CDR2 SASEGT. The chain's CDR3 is CASSGLAGGRQETQYF. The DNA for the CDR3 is TGTGCCAGCAGTGGGCTAGCGGGAGGGAGACAAGAGACCCAGTACTTC.

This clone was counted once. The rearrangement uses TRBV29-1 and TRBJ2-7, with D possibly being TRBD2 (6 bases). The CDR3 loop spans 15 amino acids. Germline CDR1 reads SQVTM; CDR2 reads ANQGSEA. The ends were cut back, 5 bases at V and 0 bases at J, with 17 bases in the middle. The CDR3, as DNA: TGCAGCGTTCGCGGGGCGGCGGGCCGCTCCTACGAGCAGTACTTC. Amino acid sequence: CSVRGAAGRSYEQYF.

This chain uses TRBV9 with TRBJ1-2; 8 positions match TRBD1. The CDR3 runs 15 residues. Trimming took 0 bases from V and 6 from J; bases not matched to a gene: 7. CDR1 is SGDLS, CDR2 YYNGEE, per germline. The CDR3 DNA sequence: TGTGCCAGCAGCGTAGTGGCAGGGGGCATTGATGGCTACACCTTC. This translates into CASSVVAGGIDGYTF.

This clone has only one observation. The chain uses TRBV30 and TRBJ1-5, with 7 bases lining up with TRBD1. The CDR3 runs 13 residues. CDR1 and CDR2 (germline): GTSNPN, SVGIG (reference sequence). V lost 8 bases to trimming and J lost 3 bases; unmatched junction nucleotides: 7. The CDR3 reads CARGEGANQPQHF. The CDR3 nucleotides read TGTGCCCGTGGAGAGGGGGCCAATCAGCCCCAGCATTTT.

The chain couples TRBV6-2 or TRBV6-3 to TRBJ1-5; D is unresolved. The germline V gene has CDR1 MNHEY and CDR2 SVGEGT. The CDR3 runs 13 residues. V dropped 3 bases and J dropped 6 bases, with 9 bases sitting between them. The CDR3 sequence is CASSYMSVQPQHF. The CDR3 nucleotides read TGTGCCAGCAGTTATATGTCCGTTCAGCCCCAGCATTTT.

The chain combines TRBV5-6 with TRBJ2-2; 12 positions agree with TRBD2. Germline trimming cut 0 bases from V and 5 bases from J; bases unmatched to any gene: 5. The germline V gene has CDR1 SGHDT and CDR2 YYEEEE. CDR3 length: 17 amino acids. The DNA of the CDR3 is TGTGCCAGCAGCTTGGGACTAGCGGGAGCTGGGACCGGGGAGCTGTTTTTT. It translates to CASSLGLAGAGTGELFF.

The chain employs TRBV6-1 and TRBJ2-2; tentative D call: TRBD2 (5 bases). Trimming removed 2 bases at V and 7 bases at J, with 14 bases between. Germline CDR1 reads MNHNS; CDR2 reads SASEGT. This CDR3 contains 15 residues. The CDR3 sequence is CASSELPRGGGELFF. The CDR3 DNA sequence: TGTGCCAGCAGTGAACTACCTCGGGGTGGCGGGGAGCTGTTTTTT.

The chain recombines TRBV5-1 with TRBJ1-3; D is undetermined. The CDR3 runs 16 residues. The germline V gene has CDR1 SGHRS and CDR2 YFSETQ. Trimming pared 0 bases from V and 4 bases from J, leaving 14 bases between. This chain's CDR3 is CASSLDSGPAGNTIYF. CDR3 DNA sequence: TGCGCCAGCAGCTTGGATAGCGGGCCTGCGGGAAACACCATATATTTT.

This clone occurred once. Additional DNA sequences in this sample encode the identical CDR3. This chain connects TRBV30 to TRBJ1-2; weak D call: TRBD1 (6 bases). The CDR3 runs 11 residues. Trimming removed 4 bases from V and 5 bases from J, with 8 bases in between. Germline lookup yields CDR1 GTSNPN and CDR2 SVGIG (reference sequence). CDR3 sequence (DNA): TGTGCCTGGACAGGGGCTTATGGCTACACCTTC. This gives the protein CAWTGAYGYTF. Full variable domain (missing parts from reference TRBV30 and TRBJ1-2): SQTIHQWPATLVQPVGSPLSLECTVEGTSNPNLYWYRQAAGRGLQLLFYSVGIGQISSEVPQNLSASRPQDRQFILSSKKLLLSDSGFYLCAWTGAYGYTFGSGTRLTVV.

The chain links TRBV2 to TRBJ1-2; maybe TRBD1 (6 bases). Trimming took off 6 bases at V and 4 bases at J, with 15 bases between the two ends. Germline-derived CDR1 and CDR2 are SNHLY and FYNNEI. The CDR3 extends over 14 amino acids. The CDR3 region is CASSAVWGPYGYTF. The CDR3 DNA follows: TGTGCCAGCAGCGCCGTGTGGGGGCCCTATGGCTACACCTTC.

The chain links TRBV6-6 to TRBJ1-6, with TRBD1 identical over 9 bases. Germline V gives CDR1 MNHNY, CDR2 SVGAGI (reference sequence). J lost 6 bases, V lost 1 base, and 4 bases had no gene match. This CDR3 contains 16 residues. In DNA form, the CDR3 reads TGTGCCAGCAGTTACTTCCCGGACAGGGGTAATTCACCCCTCCACTTT. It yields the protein CASSYFPDRGNSPLHF.

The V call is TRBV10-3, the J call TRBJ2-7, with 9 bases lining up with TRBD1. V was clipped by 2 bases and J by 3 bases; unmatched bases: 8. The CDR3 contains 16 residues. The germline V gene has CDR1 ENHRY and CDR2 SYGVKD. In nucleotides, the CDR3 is TGTGCCATCAGTGAGGCGGGACAGGGAGGACGCTACGAGCAGTACTTC. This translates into CAISEAGQGGRYEQYF.

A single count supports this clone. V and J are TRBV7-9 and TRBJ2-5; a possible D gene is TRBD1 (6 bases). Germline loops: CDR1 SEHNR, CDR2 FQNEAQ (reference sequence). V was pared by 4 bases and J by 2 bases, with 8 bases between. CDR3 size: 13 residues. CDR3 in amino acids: CASSSTGQETQYF. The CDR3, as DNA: TGTGCCAGCAGCTCGACAGGACAAGAGACCCAGTACTTC.